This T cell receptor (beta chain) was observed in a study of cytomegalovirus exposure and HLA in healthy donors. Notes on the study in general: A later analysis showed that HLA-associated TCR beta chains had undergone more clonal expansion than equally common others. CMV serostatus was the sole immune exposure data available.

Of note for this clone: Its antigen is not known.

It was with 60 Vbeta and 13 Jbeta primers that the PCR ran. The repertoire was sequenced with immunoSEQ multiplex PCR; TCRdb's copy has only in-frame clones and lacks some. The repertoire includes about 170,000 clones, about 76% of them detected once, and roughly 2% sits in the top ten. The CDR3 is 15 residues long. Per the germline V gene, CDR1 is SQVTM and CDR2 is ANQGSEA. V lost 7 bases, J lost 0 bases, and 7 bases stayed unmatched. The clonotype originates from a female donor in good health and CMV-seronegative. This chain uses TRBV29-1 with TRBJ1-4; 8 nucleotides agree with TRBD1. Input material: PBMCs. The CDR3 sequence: CSALGQGPTNEKLFF. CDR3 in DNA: TGCAGCGCCCTAGGACAGGGTCCAACTAATGAAAAACTGTTTTTT.